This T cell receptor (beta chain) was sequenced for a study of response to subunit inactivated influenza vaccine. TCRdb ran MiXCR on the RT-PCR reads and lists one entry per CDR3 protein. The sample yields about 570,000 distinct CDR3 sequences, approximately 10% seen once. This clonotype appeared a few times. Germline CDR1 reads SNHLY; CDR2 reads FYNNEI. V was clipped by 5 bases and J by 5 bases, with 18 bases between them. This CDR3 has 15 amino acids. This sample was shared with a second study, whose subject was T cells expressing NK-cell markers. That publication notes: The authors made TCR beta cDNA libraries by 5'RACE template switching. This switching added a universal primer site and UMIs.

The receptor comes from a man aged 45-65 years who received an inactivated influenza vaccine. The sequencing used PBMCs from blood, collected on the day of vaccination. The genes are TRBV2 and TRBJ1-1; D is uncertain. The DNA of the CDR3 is TGTGCCAGCAGTAATCGATGGCCCTCGGTGACTGAAGCTTTCTTT. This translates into CASSNRWPSVTEAFF.